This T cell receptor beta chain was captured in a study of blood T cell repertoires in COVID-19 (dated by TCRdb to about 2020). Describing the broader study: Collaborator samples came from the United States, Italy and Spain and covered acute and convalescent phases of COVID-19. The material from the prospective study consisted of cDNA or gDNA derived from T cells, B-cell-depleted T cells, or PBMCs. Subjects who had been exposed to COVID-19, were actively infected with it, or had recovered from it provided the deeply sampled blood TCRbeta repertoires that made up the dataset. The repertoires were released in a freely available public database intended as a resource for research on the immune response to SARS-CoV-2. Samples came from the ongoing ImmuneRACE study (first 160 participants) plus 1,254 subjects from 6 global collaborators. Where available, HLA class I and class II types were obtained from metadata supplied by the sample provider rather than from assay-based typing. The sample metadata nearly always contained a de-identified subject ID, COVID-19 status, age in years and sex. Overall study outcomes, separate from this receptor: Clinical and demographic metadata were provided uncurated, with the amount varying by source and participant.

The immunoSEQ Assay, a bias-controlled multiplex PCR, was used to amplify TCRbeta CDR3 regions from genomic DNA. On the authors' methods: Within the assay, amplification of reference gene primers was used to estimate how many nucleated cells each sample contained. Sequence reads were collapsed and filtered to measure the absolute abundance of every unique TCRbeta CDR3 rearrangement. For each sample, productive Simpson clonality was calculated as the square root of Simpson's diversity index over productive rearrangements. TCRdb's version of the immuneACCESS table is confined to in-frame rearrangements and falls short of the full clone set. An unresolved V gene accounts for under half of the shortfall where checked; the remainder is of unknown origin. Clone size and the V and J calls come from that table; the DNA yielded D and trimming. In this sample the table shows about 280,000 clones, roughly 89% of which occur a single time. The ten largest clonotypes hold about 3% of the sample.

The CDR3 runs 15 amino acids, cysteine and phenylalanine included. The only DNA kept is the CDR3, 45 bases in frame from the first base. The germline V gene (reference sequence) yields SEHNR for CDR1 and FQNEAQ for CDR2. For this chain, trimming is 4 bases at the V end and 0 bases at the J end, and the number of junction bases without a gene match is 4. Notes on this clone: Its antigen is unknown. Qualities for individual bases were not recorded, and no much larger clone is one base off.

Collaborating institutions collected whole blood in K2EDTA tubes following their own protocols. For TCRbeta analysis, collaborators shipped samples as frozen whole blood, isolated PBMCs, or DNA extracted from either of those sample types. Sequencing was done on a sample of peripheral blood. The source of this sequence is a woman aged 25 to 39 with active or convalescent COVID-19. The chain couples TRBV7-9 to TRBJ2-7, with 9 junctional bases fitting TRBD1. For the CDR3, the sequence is CASSSDRGTSYEQYF. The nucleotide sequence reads TGTGCCAGCAGCTCTGACAGGGGGACCTCCTACGAGCAGTACTTC.